This T cell receptor beta chain emerged from a study of T cells after posttransplantation cyclophosphamide. The assay was immunoSEQ multiplex PCR, and TCRdb's table has in-frame clones only and misses some. The sample includes about 25,000 clones, none of them occurring once. Germline CDR1 reads SQVTM; CDR2 reads ANQGSEA. The CDR3 sequence is 16 residues long. The J segment lost 8 bases and the V segment lost 5 bases, leaving 16 bases of the junction unmatched. This clone occurred many times. Sequencing input: PBMCs. This clonotype was sampled from a man in his fifties or sixties in good health, CMV-negative, and a related stem cell transplant donor. V gene TRBV29-1 combines with J gene TRBJ1-4; 8 bases are a match to TRBD1. The CDR3 loop reads CSVSPSGGLRHEKLFF. CDR3 nucleotide sequence: TGCAGCGTTTCCCCTTCAGGGGGCCTAAGGCACGAAAAACTGTTTTTT.